The TCR beta chain under discussion was sequenced for a study of PD-L1 blockade in urothelial cancer. As for the study in general: Analysis of blood occurred 3 weeks (second dose) and 6 weeks after treatment start. Median blood clonality was around 0.086, with more than 75,000 unique TCRs.

Time point meaning: pretreatment peripheral blood. The protocol was immunoSEQ multiplex PCR, while the TCRdb copy is restricted to in-frame clones and leaves out a portion. The sample consists of fewer than 50,000 clones, about four fifths of them appearing once. The sequence was obtained from a man between 65 and 85 years old with urothelial cancer. The sequences come from PBMCs, collected around atezolizumab (anti-PD-L1) treatment.

This chain's CDR3 is CASSLTSGRAGDTQYF. The CDR3 DNA sequence: TGTGCCAGCAGCTTAACTAGCGGGAGGGCCGGAGATACGCAGTATTTT. The chain uses TRBV5-6 and TRBJ2-3, with 13 bases matching TRBD2. The CDR3 runs 16 residues. The ends lost 2 bases at V and 5 bases at J; junction bases unmatched: 5. Germline CDR1 SGHDT, CDR2 YYEEEE.